This T cell receptor (beta chain) was sequenced during a study of human CD4 T cells and Enterobacteriaceae (dated by TCRdb to the early 2020s). The investigation overall reported the following: The only basis for inferring the reactivity of ex vivo clonotypes was matching nucleotide sequences to CFSE-low cultures from the same donors. Ex vivo, broadly cross-reactive clonotypes appeared more expanded than specific ones, with about 55% of the 19 and 21 of 34 in the top 5%.

V loses 3 bases of germline sequence and J loses 0 bases, and the interval between the two ends is 11 bases. From cysteine to phenylalanine, the CDR3 is 15 amino acids long. The CDR3 DNA has 45 bases and is translated from base 1. CDR1 and CDR2 are read off the germline V gene as LGHNA and YNFKEQ. Memory CD4+ T cells, defined as all CD4+ cells other than CD45RA+CCR7+CD95- naive cells, were FACS-sorted on a FACSAria III to a purity of over 98%. Healthy donor blood was obtained from blood donation centers in Switzerland. Positive selection with CD4 and CD14 magnetic microbeads was used to enrich total CD4+ T cells and monocytes. CD8+, CD14+, CD16+, CD56+, CD19+ and CD25-bright cells were excluded prior to sorting. In a couple of blood donors, total memory CD4+ T cells were sequenced directly ex vivo to assess in vivo expansion of bacteria-reactive clonotypes. Peripheral blood mononuclear cells were isolated from donor blood using Ficoll-Paque Plus.

Deep-level sequencing, with a detection sensitivity of one cell in 200,000, was applied to the ex vivo total memory CD4+ samples. The QIAamp DNA Micro Kit was used to extract genomic DNA from cell pellets, and spectrophotometry was used to check the quantity and purity of the genomic DNA. The immunoSEQ multiplex PCR assay was used to amplify the TCR Vbeta CDR3 regions. Amplicons were sequenced on the Illumina HiSeq platform. Retrieved sequences were 87 nucleotides long and contained the CDR3 region. On the study's bioinformatics: Each unique productive TCR Vbeta nucleotide sequence counted as a clonotype and was quantified by productive template frequency from ImmunoSEQ Analyzer V3.0. Expanded clonotypes were defined using a threshold set at the top 5th percentile of each repertoire ranked by frequency. The R package fossil was used to compute repertoire overlap as Chao-Jaccard, and the R package MASS was used to visualize the overlap by nonmetric multidimensional scaling. Sourced from immuneACCESS, this table was stored by TCRdb with only in-frame sequences that have V and J called. A share of the clones is absent; for the studies checked, an unresolved V gene accounts for under half, and the remainder has no known explanation. That table gives V, J and clone size, and the DNA gave D and trimming. The sample records 27,000 or so clones, roughly 80% of which are singletons. The ten largest clones represent around 0.91% of the sample.

Comment on this clone: Its cognate antigen has yet to be identified. Per-base qualities were not stored, and no clone one base away is much larger.

Specimen: memory CD4+ T cells from blood. This specimen's cell subset or site label, per the study, means: total memory CD4 T cells sorted directly ex vivo, unstimulated. This clonotype was obtained from a human donor in good health. The rearranged segments are TRBV4-2 and TRBJ2-5, with TRBD2 perhaps the D gene, on 5 matching bases. The CDR3 protein is CASSQDLTNQETQYF. The base sequence is TGTGCCAGCAGCCAGGACTTGACTAACCAAGAGACCCAGTACTTC.